Each of the 14 T cell receptor beta chains below was sequenced from the same sample in a study of cytomegalovirus exposure and HLA in healthy donors. Using immunoSEQ multiplex PCR, the repertoire was profiled, and TCRdb retains in-frame clones only, with some absent. The sample carries more than 95,000 clones, about nine tenths recorded once. Sequencing was done on a sample of PBMCs. The source is a woman under 30 in good health and CMV-seronegative.

The V call is TRBV6-1, the J call TRBJ1-2, with D perhaps TRBD1 (6 bases). Germline CDR1 reads MNHNS; CDR2 reads SASEGT. This CDR3 is built from 13 residues. V dropped 8 bases and J dropped 2 bases, with 12 bases sitting between them. This CDR3 reads CASVRGQNYGYTF. For the CDR3, the DNA is TGTGCCAGCGTGAGGGGACAAAACTATGGCTACACCTTC.

This chain links TRBV5-4 with TRBJ1-1; possible D gene TRBD1, 5 bases. Germline loops: CDR1 SGHNT, CDR2 YYREEE (reference sequence). The CDR3 runs 14 residues. Deletions cut 0 bases from V and 4 bases from J, with 10 bases between. The CDR3 sequence: CASSLGWGGTEAFF. DNA for the CDR3: TGTGCCAGCAGCTTGGGATGGGGGGGCACTGAAGCTTTCTTT.

The V and J genes are TRBV13 and TRBJ2-1, with TRBD2 matching 14 bases. The J segment lost 6 bases and the V segment lost 3 bases, leaving 4 bases of the junction unmatched. Germline V gene data show CDR1 as PRHDT and CDR2 as FYEKMQ (reference sequence). The CDR3 contains 16 residues. The chain's CDR3 is CASSFGTSGGSNEQFF. The DNA of the CDR3 is TGTGCCAGCAGCTTCGGGACTAGCGGGGGTTCCAATGAGCAGTTCTTC. The complete variable domain, with remaining parts taken from reference TRBV13 and TRBJ2-1, reads AAGVIQSPRHLIKEKRETATLKCYPIPRHDTVYWYQQGPGQDPQFLISFYEKMQSDKGSIPDRFSAQQFSDYHSELNMSSLELGDSALYFCASSFGTSGGSNEQFFGPGTRLTVL.

This chain links TRBV2 with TRBJ1-2; D gene uncertain. V was trimmed by 2 bases and J by 4 bases, leaving 8 bases between them. Germline V gene data show CDR1 as SNHLY and CDR2 as FYNNEI. There are 13 residues in the CDR3. CDR3 DNA sequence: TGTGCCAGCAGTGAACTGGCAGTCTATGGCTACACCTTC. Translating it yields CASSELAVYGYTF.

The chain couples TRBV5-1 to TRBJ2-5; 14 bases align to TRBD2. With 2 bases clipped from V and 5 bases from J, the junction kept 2 bases outside the gene matches. CDR1 SGHRS and CDR2 YFSETQ come from the germline V gene. The CDR3 length is 15 residues. The CDR3 is CASSLGTSGSETQYF. DNA of the CDR3: TGCGCCAGCAGCTTAGGGACTAGCGGGAGCGAGACCCAGTACTTC.

The chain combines TRBV5-6 with TRBJ1-1; 9 bases are shared with TRBD1. The CDR3 consists of 14 residues. The ends lost 4 bases at V and 4 bases at J; junction bases unmatched: 5. CDR1 is SGHDT and CDR2 is YYEEEE in the germline V gene. In nucleotides, the CDR3 is TGTGCCAGCAGCCCCGGACAGGGGTCCACTGAAGCTTTCTTT. Protein: CASSPGQGSTEAFF.

The chain carries TRBV14 and TRBJ2-1; D remains unclear. The CDR3 runs 15 residues. Germline V lookup: CDR1 SGHDN, CDR2 FVKESK. Trimming removed 1 base from V and 2 bases from J, with 9 bases in between. This CDR3 reads CASSQGVVPYNEQFF. As DNA, the CDR3 is TGTGCCAGCAGCCAAGGAGTAGTCCCCTACAATGAGCAGTTCTTC.

The chain uses TRBV30 and TRBJ1-3, with a possible D match to TRBD1 (5 bases). Trimming stripped 0 bases from V and 3 bases from J, with 12 bases between. Per germline, CDR1 GTSNPN and CDR2 SVGIG (reference sequence). The CDR3 sequence is 15 residues long. Here the CDR3 DNA reads TGTGCCTGGAGTGTACCCGGGGGTGATGGAAACACCATATATTTT. Encoded protein: CAWSVPGGDGNTIYF.

CDR3 DNA sequence: TGTGCCAGCAGTCTGAATACAGGGGGCGGCACTGAAGCTTTCTTT. Its translation: CASSLNTGGGTEAFF. The chain joins TRBV28 to TRBJ1-1; 9 positions match TRBD1. The CDR3 is 15 amino acids. Germline values: CDR1 MDHEN, CDR2 SYDVKM. The V gene end was trimmed by 5 bases and the J gene end by 4 bases; junction bases not matched to a gene: 8.

V and J are TRBV6-5 and TRBJ1-1, with a weak D call TRBD1 (6 bases). This CDR3 contains 15 residues. V dropped 6 bases and J dropped 0 bases, with 14 bases sitting between them. Germline values: CDR1 MNHEY, CDR2 SVGAGI. The CDR3: CASRLQGYVNTEAFF. The CDR3 DNA reads TGTGCCAGCAGGCTCCAGGGGTACGTGAACACTGAAGCTTTCTTT.

The chain recombines TRBV28 with TRBJ1-2; maybe TRBD1 (5 bases). This CDR3 region has 16 residues. CDR1 and CDR2 from the germline V gene are MDHEN and SYDVKM. Trimming removed 5 bases at V and 4 bases at J, with 20 bases between. Written as DNA, the CDR3 is TGTGCCAGCAGTCCGCGGGGTAGACGGGGGATCTATGGCTACACCTTC. Translating gives CASSPRGRRGIYGYTF.

This clone appeared a single time. The rearrangement links TRBV5-1 to TRBJ2-2, with D uncertain. Trimming left V 2 bases short and J 5 bases short, with 10 bases between. CDR3 length equals 14 residues. CDR1 is SGHRS, CDR2 YFSETQ, per germline. The CDR3 here is CASSLLPVTGELFF. CDR3 sequence (DNA): TGCGCCAGCAGCTTACTACCCGTGACCGGGGAGCTGTTTTTT.

CDR3 nucleotides: TGTGCCAGCAGTCCAACAGGGCTTTACGAGCAGTACTTC. Its translation is CASSPTGLYEQYF. This chain joins TRBV6-5 and TRBJ2-7; maybe TRBD1 (6 bases). The V gene lost 5 bases and the J gene lost 4 bases, with 12 bases spanning the gap. CDR1 MNHEY and CDR2 SVGAGI come from the germline V gene. The length of the CDR3 is 13 residues.

This clone came up once. This chain links TRBV7-2 with TRBJ1-5; 10 bases line up with TRBD1. Germline V gene data show CDR1 as SGHTA and CDR2 as FQGNSA. The CDR3 is made up of 17 amino acids. Germline trimming cut 5 bases from V and 4 bases from J; bases unmatched to any gene: 11. The CDR3 region has the DNA TGTGCCAGCAGCGTCACCGGGACAGGGGATAGGAATCAGCCCCAGCATTTT. Protein sequence: CASSVTGTGDRNQPQHF.